This T cell receptor (beta chain) was retrieved from a study of shared clonotypes between healthy human individuals. Study at large: Each donor's CD4 naive and CD4 memory cells filled three plates apiece, CD8 naive two, and CD8 memory one.

Measured with immunoSEQ multiplex PCR; TCRdb has only the in-frame clones, and not every one. The data hold some 2,500,000 clones, with 80% to 95% observed a single time. The specimen was naive CD4+ T cells from PBMCs. Subset described: CD45RA+ positively selected. This clonotype was obtained from a man aged 18 to 30 in good health. Some clones in this sample may be carry-over from other donors' samples.

In DNA, the CDR3 is TGTGCCAGCAGTGAAGGGGCCCCAGGGGGCAGTTATCAGCCCCAGCATTTT. Translation gives CASSEGAPGGSYQPQHF. The chain recombines TRBV6-1 with TRBJ1-5; 8 bases line up with TRBD1. Germline CDR1 reads MNHNS; CDR2 reads SASEGT. The CDR3 contains 17 residues. With V trimmed by 1 base and J by 5 bases, 10 bases remained unmatched.